Listed below are T cell receptor beta chains from one sample, sequenced in a study of blood T cell repertoires in COVID-19. Sequencing was performed with immunoSEQ multiplex PCR; in TCRdb, only in-frame clones are kept and a portion is missing. The sample records over 200,000 clones, around nine tenths being singletons. Sequenced sample: peripheral blood. Receptors were obtained from a man in his forties who had recovered from COVID-19. Each CDR3 is given with its conserved first and last residue. A D gene is named only where the DNA matches it firmly. Some rows mark clone size as missing; the rest say once, few, many or name a class of expanded clone.

V,D,J,size,CDR3,DNA
TRBV5-1,TRBD1,TRBJ2-3,NA,CASSLQGDKTDTQYF,TGCGCCAGCAGCTTACAGGGGGATAAGACAGATACGCAGTATTTT
TRBV19,NA,TRBJ1-2,NA,CASSRAAGAYGYTF,TGTGCCAGTAGCCGGGCGGCAGGGGCCTATGGCTACACCTTC
TRBV19,TRBD1,TRBJ1-2,NA,CASSPTGHYGYTF,TGTGCCAGCAGCCCGACAGGGCACTATGGCTACACCTTC
TRBV7-8,TRBD2,TRBJ2-5,NA,CASSLARGDGAQKTQYF,TGTGCCAGCAGCTTAGCGCGGGGGGACGGCGCTCAGAAGACCCAGTACTTC
TRBV19,NA,TRBJ2-5,few,CASSIPGAGAVQETQYF,TGTGCCAGTAGTATTCCGGGTGCAGGGGCGGTACAAGAGACCCAGTACTTC
TRBV24-1,NA,TRBJ2-1,NA,CATSDNVGGIINEQFF,TGTGCCACCAGTGATAACGTTGGAGGGATCATAAATGAGCAGTTCTTC
TRBV27,NA,TRBJ1-3,NA,CASLSLSGNTIYF,TGTGCCAGCCTATCCCTCTCTGGAAACACCATATATTTT
TRBV7-2,TRBD2,TRBJ2-1,NA,CASSPQRGGFHEQFF,TGTGCCAGCAGCCCCCAGCGGGGTGGGTTCCATGAGCAGTTCTTC
TRBV18,NA,TRBJ2-4,NA,CASSPQGRRMGNIQYF,TGTGCCAGCTCACCCCAAGGGAGGAGGATGGGAAACATTCAGTACTTC
TRBV4-3,TRBD1,TRBJ2-5,NA,CASSQSQGSRETQYF,TGCGCCAGCAGCCAGTCACAGGGGTCTCGGGAGACCCAGTACTTC
TRBV7-2,NA,TRBJ2-7,few,CASSLRGLAYEQYF,TGTGCCAGCAGCTTAAGGGGCCTGGCGTACGAGCAGTACTTC
TRBV7-9,NA,TRBJ1-1,NA,CASSLAEGMNTEAFF,TGTGCCAGCAGCTTAGCGGAGGGGATGAACACTGAAGCTTTCTTT
TRBV7-2,NA,TRBJ2-7,NA,CASSLYPEPYEQYF,TGTGCCAGCAGCTTATATCCAGAACCCTACGAGCAGTACTTC
TRBV7-9,NA,TRBJ2-1,NA,CASSVLAYSYNEQFF,TGTGCCAGCAGCGTTTTAGCCTACTCCTACAATGAGCAGTTCTTC
TRBV3-1/TRBV3-2,NA,TRBJ2-7,NA,CASSRSSSASYEQYF,TGTGCCAGCAGCCGCTCCTCTAGCGCCTCCTACGAGCAGTACTTC
TRBV27,TRBD1,TRBJ2-7,NA,CASSSTGTENHEQYF,TGTGCCAGCAGTTCGACCGGGACAGAAAACCACGAGCAGTACTTC
TRBV30,TRBD1,TRBJ1-2,NA,CAWSRRDRVGGYTF,TGTGCCTGGAGTCGCCGGGACAGGGTGGGAGGCTACACCTTC
TRBV19,NA,TRBJ2-3,NA,CASRDSGEDTQYF,TGTGCCAGTAGGGACAGTGGGGAAGATACGCAGTATTTT
TRBV29-1,TRBD2,TRBJ2-1,NA,CSVGGTSGSGNEQFF,TGCAGCGTTGGAGGGACTAGCGGGAGTGGGAATGAGCAGTTCTTC
TRBV10-3,TRBD1,TRBJ2-7,NA,CAISEGQGYEQYF,TGTGCCATCAGTGAGGGACAGGGCTACGAGCAGTACTTC
TRBV6-2/TRBV6-3,NA,TRBJ2-7,NA,CASSPQWAEQYF,TGTGCCAGCAGTCCCCAATGGGCCGAGCAGTACTTC
TRBV7-9,TRBD2,TRBJ2-3,NA,CASSARGGSTDTQYF,TGTGCCAGCAGCGCGCGGGGGGGGAGCACAGATACGCAGTATTTT
TRBV13,TRBD1,TRBJ1-6,NA,CASSYGTATNSPLHF,TGTGCCAGCAGCTACGGGACAGCCACTAATTCACCCCTCCACTTT
TRBV6-2/TRBV6-3,NA,TRBJ2-1,NA,CASSPLEGDEQFF,TGTGCCAGCAGCCCACTTGAAGGGGATGAGCAGTTCTTC
TRBV30,NA,TRBJ1-6,NA,CAWSSSSSRSPLHF,TGTGCCTGGAGTTCTTCGTCCTCCCGGTCACCCCTCCACTTT
TRBV14,NA,TRBJ2-3,NA,CASSPTPGDTQYF,TGTGCCAGCAGCCCTACCCCGGGAGATACGCAGTATTTT
TRBV5-4,TRBD1,TRBJ1-4,few,CASSQGGLGEKLFF,TGTGCCAGCAGCCAGGGGGGCCTGGGAGAAAAACTGTTTTTT
TRBV7-2,NA,TRBJ1-1,once,CASSLDLANEAFF,TGTGCCAGCAGCTTAGACCTGGCAAATGAAGCTTTCTTT
TRBV3-1/TRBV3-2,TRBD1,TRBJ1-6,NA,CASSAGTGLSPLHF,TGTGCCAGCAGCGCCGGGACAGGACTATCACCCCTCCACTTT
TRBV11-2,NA,TRBJ2-1,NA,CASSQNRQTYNEQFF,TGTGCCAGCAGCCAGAACCGACAGACCTACAATGAGCAGTTCTTC
TRBV19,NA,TRBJ1-5,NA,CASTTQGGSNQPQHF,TGTGCCAGTACCACACAGGGAGGGAGCAATCAGCCCCAGCATTTT
TRBV6-5,TRBD1,TRBJ2-7,NA,CASSYFTGGYEQYF,TGTGCCAGCAGTTACTTTACAGGGGGCTACGAGCAGTACTTC
TRBV24-1,TRBD1,TRBJ1-6,NA,CATSDQGTGRIGTLHF,TGTGCCACCAGTGATCAGGGGACAGGGCGAATTGGCACCCTCCACTTT
TRBV3-1/TRBV3-2,NA,TRBJ2-2,NA,CASSAARVGGTGELFF,TGTGCCAGCAGCGCAGCTCGGGTTGGGGGGACCGGGGAGCTGTTTTTT
TRBV27,NA,TRBJ2-2,NA,CASSLVRVRTGELFF,TGTGCCAGCAGTTTAGTCAGGGTTCGGACCGGGGAGCTGTTTTTT
TRBV25-1,NA,TRBJ1-2,NA,CASSESGRGGGYTF,TGTGCCAGCAGTGAATCCGGCAGGGGCGGTGGCTACACCTTC
TRBV25-1,TRBD2,TRBJ2-7,NA,CASSPSGGGAYEQYF,TGTGCCAGCAGTCCCAGCGGCGGGGGGGCATACGAGCAGTACTTC
TRBV7-2,NA,TRBJ1-5,NA,CASSSNNQPQHF,TGTGCCAGCAGCTCCAATAATCAGCCCCAGCATTTT
TRBV27,NA,TRBJ2-1,NA,CASSLTGSSYNEQFF,TGTGCCAGCAGTCTAACAGGGAGCTCCTACAATGAGCAGTTCTTC
TRBV3-1/TRBV3-2,TRBD1,TRBJ1-2,once,CASSLRYRGKGYGYTF,TGTGCCAGCAGCCTTAGATACAGGGGAAAAGGCTATGGCTACACCTTC
TRBV6-5,TRBD1,TRBJ2-3,NA,CASSPRGPGDTQYF,TGTGCCAGCAGTCCCAGGGGGCCAGGGGATACGCAGTATTTT
TRBV24-1,NA,TRBJ2-2,NA,CATSERSDTGELFF,TGTGCCACCAGTGAACGTTCGGACACCGGGGAGCTGTTTTTT